The rows below give T cell receptor beta chains drawn from one sample of a study of cytomegalovirus exposure and HLA in healthy donors. Profiling relied on immunoSEQ multiplex PCR, and the TCRdb table lists in-frame clones only, not all of them. This sample contains 25,000 to 40,000 clones. Sequencing used PBMCs. The origin of the receptors is a woman between 40 and 50 years old in good health and CMV-seropositive. CDR3s include the opening cysteine and the closing phenylalanine or tryptophan. Fields, in order: D gene, V gene, J gene, CDR3 DNA, CDR3 protein. A D gene is named only where the DNA matches it firmly.

-,TRBV18,TRBJ1-2,TGTGCCAGCTCACCTTCCTCCTCGGGTAACTATGGCTACACCTTC,CASSPSSSGNYGYTF
TRBD2,TRBV4-2,TRBJ2-7,TGTGCCAGCAGCCCCACATTTGGCGGGAGTACCTACGAGCAGTACTTC,CASSPTFGGSTYEQYF
TRBD1,TRBV30,TRBJ1-2,TGTGCCTGGAGAGACAGGGGATATGGCTACACCTTC,CAWRDRGYGYTF
TRBD2,TRBV9,TRBJ2-1,TGTGCCAGCAGCACCAGGGAGGGGACGCAGTTCTTC,CASSTREGTQFF
-,TRBV7-9,TRBJ1-2,TGTGCCAGCAGCTTACAGGGTGACTATGGCTACACCTTC,CASSLQGDYGYTF
TRBD1,TRBV7-9,TRBJ1-4,TGTGCCAGCAGCCACAGGGGTCCCAATGAAAAACTGTTTTTT,CASSHRGPNEKLFF
-,TRBV5-4,TRBJ1-3,TGTGCCAGCAGCTTGGAGCCCAGGGACTCTGGAAACACCATATATTTT,CASSLEPRDSGNTIYF
TRBD2,TRBV30,TRBJ2-2,TGTGCCTGGAGTTTGGGACTAGCGGGAGGCCGCACCGGGGAGCTGTTTTTT,CAWSLGLAGGRTGELFF
TRBD1,TRBV27,TRBJ1-2,TGTGCCAGCAGTTCCCCTGGGACAGGCAACTATGGCTACACCTTC,CASSSPGTGNYGYTF
TRBD2,TRBV25-1,TRBJ2-5,TGTGCCAGCAGTCAATACCGCGGGCTAGCGGCTACAGAGACCCAGTACTTC,CASSQYRGLAATETQYF
-,TRBV9,TRBJ1-3,TGTGCCAGCAGCGTTTCGACAGCCTTCTCTGGAAACACCATATATTTT,CASSVSTAFSGNTIYF
TRBD2,TRBV5-1,TRBJ2-1,TGCGCCAGCAGCACCGGACTAGCGGGAGGGAACAGATTCACCTACAATGAGCAGTTCTTC,CASSTGLAGGNRFTYNEQFF
-,TRBV5-1,TRBJ1-2,TGCGCCAGCACCCTAGACAGGCCACCTCTCGATGGCTACACCTTC,CASTLDRPPLDGYTF
TRBD1,TRBV4-2,TRBJ2-7,TGTGCCAGCAGCCACCTTGGACAGGGGGCCTACGAGCAGTACTTC,CASSHLGQGAYEQYF
TRBD1,TRBV4-1,TRBJ2-1,TGCGCCAGCAGCCAAGATGGTCAGGGGGAAGGCAATGAGCAGTTCTTC,CASSQDGQGEGNEQFF
-,TRBV5-6,TRBJ2-5,TGTGCCAGCAGCCCACAAGGTCGGGGGGCGGGATGGGAGACCCAGTACTTC,CASSPQGRGAGWETQYF
TRBD2,TRBV4-1,TRBJ2-7,TGCGCCAGCAGCCAAGAGTGGAGCGGGGGTTCCTACGAGCAGTACTTC,CASSQEWSGGSYEQYF
-,TRBV7-9,TRBJ2-7,TGTGCCAGCAGCGGGGCCAGTAGCTCCTACGAGCAGTACTTC,CASSGASSSYEQYF
TRBD1,TRBV14,TRBJ1-1,TGTGCCAGCAGCCAGTCTGACAGGGTTTCTTCCGGCACTGAAGCTTTCTTT,CASSQSDRVSSGTEAFF
-,TRBV18,TRBJ1-3,TGTGCCAGCTCACGCCGGGAACCCAAGTCCGACACCATATATTTT,CASSRREPKSDTIYF
TRBD2,TRBV9,TRBJ2-5,TGTGCCAGCAGCCCTCGGGGGGAGGGGCAAGAGACCCAGTACTTC,CASSPRGEGQETQYF
TRBD1,TRBV5-4,TRBJ2-5,TGTGCCAGCAGCAGGGACAGGGGTAAGAAGAAGACCCAGTACTTC,CASSRDRGKKKTQYF
-,TRBV9,TRBJ2-7,TGTGCCAGCAGCGGTCGGGACTACGAGCAGTACTTC,CASSGRDYEQYF
TRBD1,TRBV7-8,TRBJ2-7,TGTGCCAGCAGCTTAGCCGGGACAGAATACTACGAGCAGTACTTC,CASSLAGTEYYEQYF
-,TRBV28,TRBJ1-2,TGTGCCAGCACCGGACAGACGTTAAACTATGGCTACACCTTC,CASTGQTLNYGYTF
-,TRBV28,TRBJ1-2,TGTGCCAGCAGTCTAAGGGGCCGAAAAAACTATGGCTACACCTTC,CASSLRGRKNYGYTF
TRBD1,TRBV25-1,TRBJ2-5,TGTGCCAGCAGTGGGACAGGGGGCGGACAGACCCAGTACTTC,CASSGTGGGQTQYF
TRBD1,TRBV5-8,TRBJ1-5,TGTGCCAGCAGCAGGGGACAGGGGCGCGGTCAGCCCCAGCATTTT,CASSRGQGRGQPQHF
TRBD2,TRBV4-3,TRBJ2-7,TGCGCCAGCAGCCAAGGTCTAGCGGGAATCTACGAGCAGTACTTC,CASSQGLAGIYEQYF
-,TRBV10-3,TRBJ2-7,TGTGCCATCAGTGATCAAGACGGAGATTACGAGCAGTACTTC,CAISDQDGDYEQYF
-,TRBV6-5,TRBJ1-2,TGTGCCAGCAGTAGCGAAGGGGGTAGAACCGGCTACACCTTC,CASSSEGGRTGYTF
TRBD2,TRBV15,TRBJ2-3,TGTGCCACCAGCAGCGGTGGCGGGAGGCGAGATACGCAGTATTTT,CATSSGGGRRDTQYF
TRBD2,TRBV4-2,TRBJ2-5,TGTGCCAGCAGGTCTGCGGGGGGGCTAGAGACCCAGTACTTC,CASRSAGGLETQYF
TRBD2,TRBV29-1,TRBJ2-1,TGCAGCGTAACCGGACTAGCGGGAGGGCGCTACAATGAGCAGTTCTTC,CSVTGLAGGRYNEQFF